Presented here are 18 T cell receptor beta chains from one specimen sequenced in a study of metastatic and nonmetastatic thyroid tumors. TCRdb called clones again from the PCR reads with MiXCR. The data hold over 15,000 clones, with about 35% observed a single time. Prior to thyroid surgery, none of the patients had received any treatment. The sample taken for sequencing was tumor tissue. The origin of the receptors is a female donor with papillary thyroid cancer or a benign thyroid nodule (not recorded which). Some clones in this sample may be carry-over from other donors' samples.

This clone was recorded many times. This sequence joins TRBV19 and TRBJ2-3, with D unresolved. With 4 bases removed from V and 3 bases from J, the gap between germline ends came to 17 bases. Germline loops: CDR1 LNHDA, CDR2 SQIVND (reference sequence). The CDR3 has 16 residues. The CDR3 protein is CASSTRTGSGTDTQYF. CDR3 DNA: TGTGCCAGTAGTACCCGGACGGGCTCCGGGACAGATACGCAGTATTTT.

Ten or more counts support this clone. One junction end does not reproduce the germline sequence, and a read error may be involved. The chain links TRBV6-1 to TRBJ1-6, with D uncertain. The CDR3 is 16 amino acids. Germline V gene data show CDR1 as MNHNS and CDR2 as SASEGT. The CDR3 DNA is TGTGCCAGCAGTGAGGGTCCGTGGAACTATAATTCACCCCTCTACTTT. This gives the protein CASSEGPWNYNSPLYF.

By share, this clone ranks as medium-sized. V gene TRBV11-2 combines with J gene TRBJ1-1; D not resolved. Trimming cost V 0 bases and J 11 bases, with 16 bases left between them. This CDR3 region has 14 residues. In germline, CDR1 is SGHAT, CDR2 FQNNGV. Here the CDR3 reads CASSLDSGGGGAFF. DNA of the CDR3: TGTGCCAGCAGCTTAGATTCGGGAGGCGGTGGTGCTTTCTTT.

This clone occurred many times. A much larger clone differs by one base, so this may be a read error. This sample also contains other DNA sequences that code for the same CDR3. V gene TRBV11-2 combines with J gene TRBJ1-5; D call uncertain. Germline assignment: CDR1 SGHAT and CDR2 FQNNGV. This CDR3 is built from 15 residues. The ends were cut back, 5 bases at V and 0 bases at J, with 11 bases in the middle. The CDR3 nucleotides read TGTGCCAGCAGCCTGGATGGGATTAGCAATCAGCCCCAGCATTTT. Its translation is CASSLDGISNQPQHF.

Turning to this clone: The junction shows a germline mismatch at one end, possibly a read error. V usage is TRBV28 and J usage is TRBJ2-7, with 16 bases that match TRBD2. Germline V lookup: CDR1 MDHEN, CDR2 SYDVKM. This CDR3 has 18 amino acids. The chain's CDR3 is CASRTPGLAGGPSNEQYF. As DNA, the CDR3 is TGTGCCAGCAGGACGCCGGGACTAGCGGGAGGGCCCTCCAACGAGCAGTACTTC.

There are many counts of this clone. V and J are TRBV24-1 and TRBJ1-1; D may be TRBD1 (5 bases). The germline V gene has CDR1 KGHDR and CDR2 SFDVKD. V lost 0 bases to trimming and J lost 4 bases, with 5 bases between them. This CDR3 spans 13 amino acids. The CDR3, as DNA: TGTGCCACCAGTGATTTGCAGGGCACTGAAGCTTTCTTT. Translation: CATSDLQGTEAFF.

This clone appeared many times. This sequence joins TRBV5-4 and TRBJ2-1; D remains unclear. V lost 4 bases, J lost 7 bases, and 6 bases lay in between. This CDR3 region has 11 residues. Germline V gene data show CDR1 as SGHNT and CDR2 as YYREEE (reference sequence). The CDR3 nucleotides read TGTGCCAGCAGCCGGGTTAATGAGCAGTTCTTC. The encoded protein is CASSRVNEQFF.

J is TRBJ1-1 and V is TRBV9; weak D call: TRBD1 (5 bases). Per germline, CDR1 SGDLS and CDR2 YYNGEE. Trimming took 4 bases from V and 0 from J, leaving 10 bases between them. This CDR3 region has 14 residues. The CDR3 bases are TGTGCCAGCAGCCCCCGGACACTGAACACTGAAGCTTTCTTT. This gives the protein CASSPRTLNTEAFF.

This clone is classed as medium-sized. V and J are TRBV19 and TRBJ1-5; the match to TRBD1 covers 9 bases. Germline trimming cut 6 bases from V and 10 bases from J; bases unmatched to any gene: 13. The CDR3 runs to 15 residues. CDR1 and CDR2 from the germline V gene are LNHDA and SQIVND (reference sequence). CDR3 DNA sequence: TGTGCCAGTAGACCGGGACAGGGATTCTTAGGCCCCCAGCATTTT. This translates into CASRPGQGFLGPQHF.

The chain couples TRBV4-1 to TRBJ2-7; 7 nucleotides align to TRBD1. The length of the CDR3 is 14 residues. V shed 2 bases and J 5 bases; nucleotides not matched to a gene: 6. Looked up from germline, CDR1 is MGHRA and CDR2 is YSYEKL. CDR3 residues: CASSQPTGIDEQYF. The CDR3 nucleotides read TGCGCCAGCAGCCAACCGACAGGGATCGACGAGCAGTACTTC.

This clone has at least ten counts. This chain joins TRBV9 and TRBJ2-5; 7 bases map to TRBD1. V was pared by 4 bases and J by 1 base, with 1 base of the junction left unmatched. The germline V gene encodes CDR1 SGDLS and CDR2 YYNGEE. The length of the CDR3 is 13 residues. The DNA for the CDR3 is TGTGCCAGCAGCCGGGACAGCCAAGAGACCCAGTACTTC. Protein sequence: CASSRDSQETQYF.

The rearrangement uses TRBV6-1 and TRBJ1-2; 10 bases fit TRBD1. The germline CDR1 and CDR2 sequences are MNHNS and SASEGT. The CDR3 totals 15 residues. The trim removed 5 bases at V and 4 bases at J, leaving 7 bases unmatched. For the CDR3, the DNA is TGTGCCAGCAGTCAGGCCGGGACAGGGGTCTATGGCTACACCTTC. Its translation is CASSQAGTGVYGYTF.

V gene TRBV27 combines with J gene TRBJ2-7, with no clear D. The ends were cut back, 9 bases at V and 1 base at J, with 13 bases in the middle. Per germline, CDR1 MNHEY and CDR2 SMNVEV (reference sequence). The CDR3 loop spans 13 amino acids. The CDR3 region is CASGPFKSYEQYF. CDR3 nucleotide sequence: TGTGCCAGTGGGCCCTTCAAATCCTACGAGCAGTACTTC.

This chain uses TRBV12-3 or TRBV12-4 with TRBJ1-1; D not certain. The CDR3 length is 11 residues. Trimming removed 2 bases from V and 7 bases from J, with 5 bases in between. DNA for the CDR3: TGTGCCAGCAGTTTAAGAAGTGAAGCTTTCTTT. Residues: CASSLRSEAFF.

This clone is labeled as medium-sized (0.01 to 0.1%). The V gene is TRBV5-1, the J gene TRBJ2-2; TRBD1 matches at 7 bases. Germline values: CDR1 SGHRS, CDR2 YFSETQ. The junction had 10 bases not matched to a gene; V was cut back by 2 bases and J by 0 bases. CDR3 length: 18 amino acids. In DNA, the CDR3 is TGCGCCAGCAGCTTCCATACAGGGGCCTACGCGAACACCGGGGAGCTGTTTTTT. This encodes CASSFHTGAYANTGELFF.

This clone was picked up many times. The chain carries TRBV28 and TRBJ2-2; no clear D. Trimming cost V 8 bases and J 5 bases, with 6 bases left between them. This CDR3 comprises 11 residues. The germline CDR1 and CDR2 sequences are MDHEN and SYDVKM. The CDR3 loop reads CASAITGELFF. DNA for the CDR3: TGTGCCAGCGCGATAACCGGGGAGCTGTTTTTT.

This clone was seen just once. J is TRBJ2-1 and V is TRBV5-1; TRBD2 aligns across 8 bases. With 4 bases clipped from V and 1 base from J, the junction kept 10 bases outside the gene matches. The CDR3 is 17 residues long. Germline lookup yields CDR1 SGHRS and CDR2 YFSETQ. The CDR3 protein is CASSPTLAGGSYNEQFF. The DNA for the CDR3 is TGCGCCAGCAGCCCAACCCTCGCGGGAGGTTCCTACAATGAGCAGTTCTTC.

At least ten counts were recorded for this clone. The chain is built from TRBV6-1 and TRBJ2-2, with 7 bases lining up with TRBD1. Unmatched junction bases numbered 3, after V lost 5 bases and J lost 6 bases. This CDR3 spans 13 amino acids. CDR1 MNHNS and CDR2 SASEGT come from the germline V gene. The CDR3 DNA reads TGTGCCAGCAGTCTCGGGACAGCCGGGGAGCTGTTTTTT. Protein product: CASSLGTAGELFF.